This TCR beta chain emerged from a study of beta chain features in type 1 diabetes. Expressed TCRB transcripts got sequenced, as all isolated RNA was reverse transcribed. Clones were sequenced by immunoSEQ multiplex PCR, and TCRdb holds only the in-frame ones, with some missing. The data contain 900,000 or so clones, about a sixth of them seen just once; the ten biggest clones take up about 0.02%. Concerning this clone itself: No antigen is known for it.

Study-wide findings and caveats: Cells with high TCR expression could be over-represented by cDNA sequencing.

Material for sequencing was naive CD4+ T cells from blood. The receptor's source is a woman between 18 and 30 years old in good health.

In DNA, the CDR3 is TGTGCCAGCAGCTTGGGACTAGGTGTCAATGAGCAGTTCTTC. Protein product: CASSLGLGVNEQFF. The chain carries TRBV5-8 and TRBJ2-1, with D perhaps matching TRBD2 (6 bases). The CDR3 runs 14 residues. The germline V gene has CDR1 SGHTS and CDR2 YDEGEE. Deletions cut 0 bases from V and 6 bases from J, with 10 bases between.